Here is one T cell receptor beta chain with its context. CD45RO-negative cells were positively selected for CCR7, leaving out terminally differentiated effector memory CD45RA+ cells. Caucasian adults living in Nashville, Tennessee, provided all samples. Germline V gene lookup returns CDR1 GTSNPN and CDR2 SVGIG (reference sequence). The CDR3 has 13 residues. Trimming shortened V by 0 bases and J by 7 bases, and 12 bases separated the two germline ends. This entry belongs to a study of shared clonotypes between healthy human individuals. Deep level was the assay's run setting. Measured with immunoSEQ multiplex PCR; TCRdb has only the in-frame clones, and not every one. Of more than 600,000 clones listed, about 90% were seen once; the top ten hold roughly 24%.

The chain recombines TRBV30 with TRBJ1-1; D unresolved. The receptor was isolated from a man aged 25-45 years in good health. Source material: naive CD8+ T cells sorted from blood. The CDR3 DNA reads as TGTGCCTGGAGTGTGGTGAGAGGGCATGAAGCTTTCTTT. This encodes CAWSVVRGHEAFF.